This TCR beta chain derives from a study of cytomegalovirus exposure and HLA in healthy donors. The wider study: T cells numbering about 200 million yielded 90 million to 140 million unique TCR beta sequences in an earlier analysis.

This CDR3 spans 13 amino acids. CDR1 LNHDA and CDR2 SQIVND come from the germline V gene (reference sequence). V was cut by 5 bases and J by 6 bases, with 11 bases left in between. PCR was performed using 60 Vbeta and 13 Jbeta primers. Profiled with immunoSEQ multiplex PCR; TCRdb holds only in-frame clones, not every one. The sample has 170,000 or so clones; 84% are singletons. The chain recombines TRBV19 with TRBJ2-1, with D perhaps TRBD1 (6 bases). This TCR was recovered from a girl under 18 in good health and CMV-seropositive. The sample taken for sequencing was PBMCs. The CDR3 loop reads CASSALGGNEQFF. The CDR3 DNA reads TGTGCCAGTAGTGCCCTAGGGGGCAATGAGCAGTTCTTC.